The source of this T cell receptor beta chain is a study of cytomegalovirus exposure and HLA in healthy donors. As for this clone: Its antigen remains unknown.

J was trimmed by 7 bases and V by 0 bases; bases with no gene match: 5. The CDR3 has 15 amino acids. The V gene's germline CDR1 is SGHRS and CDR2 YFSETQ. The study ran its PCR with 60 Vbeta and 13 Jbeta primers. Original processing methods: Later work found tens of millions of unique TCR beta chains, with 9.5 million to 14 million shared. Produced via immunoSEQ multiplex PCR; TCRdb's table is partial and in-frame only. From that table come the V and J calls and clone size; the DNA was used to work out D and trimming. The data contain 95,000 to 150,000 clones, about 62% of them singletons. Study outcomes and limitations: Further analysis, carried out later, found HLA-associated TCR beta chains more clonally expanded than equally common other chains. The authors excluded some V segments, including TRBV6-2 and TRBV6-3, as indistinguishable. The majority of CMV-associated TCR beta chains were reported as apparently HLA-restricted in a later analysis.

V usage is TRBV5-1 and J usage is TRBJ2-7; 12 bases align to TRBD2. The sequence was collected from a middle-aged woman in good health and CMV-seropositive. What was sequenced was PBMCs. The CDR3 here is CASSLVASGRDEQYF. The CDR3 nucleotides read TGCGCCAGCAGCTTGGTGGCTAGCGGGAGGGATGAGCAGTACTTC.